Below are 6 T cell receptor beta chains sequenced from a single sample in a study of control samples from healthy donors and cancer patients (dated by TCRdb to the early 2020s). Receptor libraries were prepared by the immunoSEQ multiplex PCR assay. Here the immuneACCESS table is served through TCRdb, limited to in-frame sequences with V and J called. Missing clones are a known gap in these copies; in checked studies unresolved V genes cover under half, and the rest lacks a known reason. A total of under 85,000 clones appear in this sample, around 80% of them only once. The ten largest clones capture 11% of the sample. Specimen: PBMCs. Receptors originate from a man between 60 and 75 years old with head and neck cancer.

V and J are TRBV18 and TRBJ2-7; 7 bases match TRBD1. V lost 4 bases and J lost 5; bases outside the gene matches: 2. This CDR3 region has 12 residues. CDR1 is KGHSH, CDR2 LQKENI, per germline. CDR3: CASSQDRDEQYF. The CDR3 DNA sequence: TGTGCCAGCTCACAAGACAGGGACGAGCAGTACTTC. The variable domain in full, with the rest retrieved from reference TRBV18 and TRBJ2-7, is NAGVMQNPRHLVRRRGQEARLRCSPMKGHSHVYWYRQLPEEGLKFMVYLQKENIIDESGMPKERFSAEFPKEGPSILRIQQVVRGDSAAYFCASSQDRDEQYFGPGTRLTVT.

V usage is TRBV27 and J usage is TRBJ2-3; the D is unclear. V lost 2 bases and J 3 bases, leaving 9 bases between the germline ends. This CDR3 has 14 residues. The germline V gene encodes CDR1 MNHEY and CDR2 SMNVEV (reference sequence). CDR3 bases: TGTGCCAGCAGTTTAAAAGCGACGACAGATACGCAGTATTTT. Its protein is CASSLKATTDTQYF.

The rearrangement links TRBV30 to TRBJ1-3; D uncertain. Germline CDR1 GTSNPN, CDR2 SVGIG (reference sequence). Trimming left V 1 base short and J 2 bases short, with 3 bases between. CDR3 size: 12 residues. CDR3 nucleotide sequence: TGTGCCTGGAGTGACGCTGGAAACACCATATATTTT. This codes for CAWSDAGNTIYF.

This sequence joins TRBV7-9 and TRBJ2-7; 7 positions agree with TRBD2. The V segment lost 4 bases and the J segment 6 bases; nucleotides outside the gene matches: 12. CDR1 is SEHNR, CDR2 FQNEAQ, per germline (reference sequence). There are 15 residues in the CDR3. The CDR3 region is CASSSGRGLRGEQYF. CDR3 sequence (DNA): TGTGCCAGCAGCTCGGGACGGGGACTACGGGGCGAGCAGTACTTC.

The chain combines TRBV18 with TRBJ2-3; 12 positions match TRBD2. Trimming at V came to 4 bases and at J to 6 bases, leaving 2 bases not matched to a gene. The CDR3 runs to 14 residues. Germline lookup yields CDR1 KGHSH and CDR2 LQKENI. The CDR3 DNA reads as TGTGCCAGCTCACGGACTAGCGGGAAGGATACGCAGTATTTT. Amino acid sequence: CASSRTSGKDTQYF.

V gene TRBV19 combines with J gene TRBJ2-3; D is uncertain. The length of the CDR3 is 17 residues. Per germline, CDR1 LNHDA and CDR2 SQIVND (reference sequence). The ends were cut back, 7 bases at V and 1 base at J, with 21 bases in the middle. CDR3 protein: CASTYRPAPDRTDTQYF. The CDR3, as DNA: TGTGCCAGTACCTATCGGCCAGCCCCAGATCGCACAGATACGCAGTATTTT.